The clone carrying this T cell receptor beta chain has just a few counts. The data were obtained in a study of beta chain features in type 1 diabetes. Since all of the isolated RNA was reverse transcribed, expressed TCRB transcripts were what got sequenced. Only in-frame clones appear in the TCRdb table, and some are missing; sequencing was by immunoSEQ multiplex PCR. The repertoire consists of roughly 310,000 clones, with 11% occurring once and the leading ten covering about 0.014%. The V end was cut by 0 bases, the J end by 8 bases, with 10 bases between. The CDR3 sequence is 13 residues long. Germline V gives CDR1 MNHEY, CDR2 SVGAGI.

The V gene is TRBV6-5, the J gene TRBJ1-2; D is possibly TRBD1 (6 bases). The sequencing sample was made of naive CD4+ T cells from blood. This TCR derives from a woman aged 25 to 39 in good health. The CDR3 nucleotides are TGTGCCAGCAGTTACTCGAACAGGGCCGGCTACACCTTC. Encoded protein: CASSYSNRAGYTF.